Below are 3 T cell receptor beta chains sequenced from a single sample in a study of identical twins. TCRdb itself ran the 5' RACE reads through MiXCR, one entry per CDR3 protein. The sample has 200,000 to 250,000 distinct CDR3 sequences, around 6.5% seen once. These data also formed part of another study, on T cells expressing NK-cell markers.

Sequenced input: CD8+ T cells sorted from blood. These receptors were taken from a young woman in good health.

This clonotype has at least ten counts. CDR3 nucleotide sequence: TGTGCCAGCAGTGTTCCCGGGGAGCTGTTTTTT. It encodes CASSVPGELFF. The V call is TRBV9, the J call TRBJ2-2, with D unclear. The CDR3 extends over 11 amino acids. V was cut by 5 bases and J by 6 bases, with 5 bases left in between. Germline CDR1 and CDR2: SGDLS and YYNGEE.

This clonotype was seen many times. The rearrangement uses TRBV12-3 or TRBV12-4 and TRBJ1-2; TRBD1 matches at 7 bases. The CDR3 loop spans 14 amino acids. V was pared by 1 base and J by 2 bases, with 1 base of the junction left unmatched. CDR3 loop: CASSLEGGNYGYTF. The DNA for the CDR3 is TGTGCCAGCAGTTTAGAAGGGGGCAACTATGGCTACACCTTC.

This chain joins TRBV27 and TRBJ2-7; 10 nucleotides line up with TRBD2. CDR3 length equals 14 residues. V dropped 4 bases and J dropped 3; count of bases not matched to a gene: 3. Germline V gene sequence: CDR1 MNHEY, CDR2 SMNVEV (reference sequence). This chain's CDR3 is CASSYSGGSYEQYF. The CDR3 DNA sequence: TGTGCCAGCAGTTATAGCGGGGGGAGCTACGAGCAGTACTTC.